This T cell receptor beta chain was documented in a study of regulatory T cells in long-lasting Graves disease. Study background: More than 5 years of antithyroid drugs with positive TSH receptor antibodies defined persistent Graves' disease. Findings and limits, study-wide: The number of shared public clonotypes was higher in persistent patients (roughly 2,800) than new patients (966). Persistent Graves' patients showed reduced TCR diversity versus newly diagnosed patients.

Germline V gene lookup returns CDR1 SGHNT and CDR2 YENEEA. This CDR3 has 14 residues. V was shortened by 3 bases and J by 4 bases, with 12 bases between the two germline ends. Assembly of TCR beta libraries relied on iRepertoire HTBI primers together with Arm-PCR of CDR3 regions. Each CDR3 protein gets one entry after TCRdb re-called the multiplex PCR reads with MiXCR. The sample yields around 340,000 distinct CDR3 sequences, around a fifth seen once. This clonotype has ten or more counts. What it recognizes is unknown. Described time point: persistent/refractory GD, antithyroid drugs over 5 years with positive TRAb. Construction of the TCR library relied on RNA isolated from PBMCs. The peripheral blood volume drawn was about 10 milliliters, and it was collected into EDTA tubes.

The genes are TRBV11-3 and TRBJ1-1; D uncertain. The input for sequencing was peripheral blood mononuclear cells (PBMCs), taken when the disease was refractory, from a patient treated with antithyroid drugs. This receptor was identified in a female donor with Graves disease. In nucleotides, the CDR3 is TGTGCCAGCAGCTTGGCCGTGAGGTCCACTGAAGCTTTCTTT. Its protein product is CASSLAVRSTEAFF.